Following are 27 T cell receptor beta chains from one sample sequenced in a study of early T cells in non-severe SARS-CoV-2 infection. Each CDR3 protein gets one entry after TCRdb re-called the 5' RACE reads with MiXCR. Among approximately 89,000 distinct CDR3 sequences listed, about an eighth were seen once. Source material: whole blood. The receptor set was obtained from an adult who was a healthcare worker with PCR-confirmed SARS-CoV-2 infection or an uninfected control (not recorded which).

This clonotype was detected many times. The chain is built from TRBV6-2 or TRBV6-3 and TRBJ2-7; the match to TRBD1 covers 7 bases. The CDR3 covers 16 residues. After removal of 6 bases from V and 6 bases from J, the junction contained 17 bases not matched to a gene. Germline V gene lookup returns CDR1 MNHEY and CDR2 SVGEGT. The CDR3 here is CASRSRGIQGSIEQYF. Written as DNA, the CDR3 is TGTGCCAGCAGATCCAGGGGGATACAAGGGTCTATCGAGCAGTACTTC.

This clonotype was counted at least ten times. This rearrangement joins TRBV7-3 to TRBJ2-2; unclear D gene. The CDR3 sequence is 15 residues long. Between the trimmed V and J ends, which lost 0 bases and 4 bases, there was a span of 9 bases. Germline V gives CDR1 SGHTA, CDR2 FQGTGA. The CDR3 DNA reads TGTGCCAGCAGCTTAACCCGGACGGCCACCGGGGAGCTGTTTTTT. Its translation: CASSLTRTATGELFF.

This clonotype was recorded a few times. The chain's CDR3 is CSALQTTGTARREQYF. The CDR3 DNA reads as TGCAGTGCTCTACAAACTACCGGGACTGCCCGGAGGGAGCAGTACTTC. V and J are TRBV20-1 and TRBJ2-7, with D possibly being TRBD2 (6 bases). Trimming removed 5 bases at V and 7 bases at J, with 27 bases between. Germline assignment: CDR1 DFQATT and CDR2 SNEGSKA (reference sequence). The CDR3 spans 16 residues.

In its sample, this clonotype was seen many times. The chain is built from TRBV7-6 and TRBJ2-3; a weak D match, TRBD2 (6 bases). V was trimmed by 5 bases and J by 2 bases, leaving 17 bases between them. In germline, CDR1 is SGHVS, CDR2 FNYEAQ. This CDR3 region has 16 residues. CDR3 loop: CASSPSLGEVTDTQYF. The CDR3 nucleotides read TGTGCCAGCAGCCCTTCACTAGGGGAGGTCACAGATACGCAGTATTTT.

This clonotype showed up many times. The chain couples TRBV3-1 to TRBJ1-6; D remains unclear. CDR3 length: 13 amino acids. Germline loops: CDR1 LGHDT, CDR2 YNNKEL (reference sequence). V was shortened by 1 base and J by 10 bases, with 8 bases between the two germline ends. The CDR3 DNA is TGTGCCAGCAGCCAAGTGATGGAATCACCCCTCCACTTT. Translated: CASSQVMESPLHF.

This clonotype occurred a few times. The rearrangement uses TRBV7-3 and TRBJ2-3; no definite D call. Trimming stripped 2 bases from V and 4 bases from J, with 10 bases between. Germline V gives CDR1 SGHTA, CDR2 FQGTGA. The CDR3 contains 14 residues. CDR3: CASSLLGLPDTQYF. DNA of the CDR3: TGTGCCAGCAGCTTACTCGGGCTTCCAGATACGCAGTATTTT.

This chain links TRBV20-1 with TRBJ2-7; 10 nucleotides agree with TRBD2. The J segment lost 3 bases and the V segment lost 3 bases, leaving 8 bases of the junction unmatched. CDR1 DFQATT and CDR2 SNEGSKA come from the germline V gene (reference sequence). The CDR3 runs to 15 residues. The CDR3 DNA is TGCAGTGCTAGGACAGCGGGAGGGCCAAACTACGAGCAGTACTTC. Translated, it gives CSARTAGGPNYEQYF.

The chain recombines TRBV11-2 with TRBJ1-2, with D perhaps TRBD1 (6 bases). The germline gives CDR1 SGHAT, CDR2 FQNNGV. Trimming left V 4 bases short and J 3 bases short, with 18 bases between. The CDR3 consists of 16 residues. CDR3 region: CASSSRTVPADYGYTF. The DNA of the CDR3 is TGTGCCAGCAGCTCCCGGACAGTTCCCGCGGACTATGGCTACACCTTC.

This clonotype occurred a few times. Here the CDR3 reads CAIPGKTAGYTF. In DNA, the CDR3 is TGTGCCATTCCGGGAAAGACGGCTGGCTACACCTTC. V usage is TRBV10-3 and J usage is TRBJ1-2; the D is unclear. CDR3 length equals 12 residues. The V gene lost 9 bases and the J gene lost 7 bases, with 15 bases spanning the gap. Germline CDR1 and CDR2: ENHRY and SYGVKD.

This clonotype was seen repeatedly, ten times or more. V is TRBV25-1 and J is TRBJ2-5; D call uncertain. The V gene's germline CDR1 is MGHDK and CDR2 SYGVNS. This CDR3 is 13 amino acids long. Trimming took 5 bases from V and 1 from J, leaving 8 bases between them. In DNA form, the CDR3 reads TGTGCCAGCAGTCCTCCCAGCCAAGAGACCCAGTACTTC. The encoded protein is CASSPPSQETQYF.

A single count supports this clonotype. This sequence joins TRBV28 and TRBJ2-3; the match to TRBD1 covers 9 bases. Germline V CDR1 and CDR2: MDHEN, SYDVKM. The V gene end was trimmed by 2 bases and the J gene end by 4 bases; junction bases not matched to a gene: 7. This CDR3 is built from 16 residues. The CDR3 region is CASSLTGTGIADTQYF. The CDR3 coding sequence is TGTGCCAGCAGTTTAACCGGGACAGGGATAGCAGATACGCAGTATTTT.

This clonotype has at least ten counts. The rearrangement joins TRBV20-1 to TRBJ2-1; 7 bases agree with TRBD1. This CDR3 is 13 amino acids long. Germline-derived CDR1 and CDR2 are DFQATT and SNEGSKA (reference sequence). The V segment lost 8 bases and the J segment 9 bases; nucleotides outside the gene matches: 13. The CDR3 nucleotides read TGCAGTCCATCCTCGACAGGGCGGAGTGAGCAGTTCTTC. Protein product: CSPSSTGRSEQFF.

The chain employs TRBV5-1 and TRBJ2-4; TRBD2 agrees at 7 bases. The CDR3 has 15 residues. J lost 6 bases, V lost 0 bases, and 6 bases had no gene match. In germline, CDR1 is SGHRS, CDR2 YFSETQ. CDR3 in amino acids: CASSLASASGNIQYF. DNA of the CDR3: TGCGCCAGCAGCTTGGCTTCGGCTAGCGGAAACATTCAGTACTTC.

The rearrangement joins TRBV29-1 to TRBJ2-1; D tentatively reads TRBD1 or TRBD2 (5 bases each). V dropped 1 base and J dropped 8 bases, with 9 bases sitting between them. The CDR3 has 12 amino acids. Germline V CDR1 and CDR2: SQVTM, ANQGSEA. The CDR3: CSVEGSGHEQFF. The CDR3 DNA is TGCAGCGTTGAAGGGTCGGGGCATGAGCAGTTCTTC.

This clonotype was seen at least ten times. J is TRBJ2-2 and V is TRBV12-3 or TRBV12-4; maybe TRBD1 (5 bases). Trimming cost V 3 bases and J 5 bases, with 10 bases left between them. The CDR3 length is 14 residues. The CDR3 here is CASSFGHLTGELFF. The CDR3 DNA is TGTGCCAGCAGTTTTGGACACTTAACCGGGGAGCTGTTTTTT.

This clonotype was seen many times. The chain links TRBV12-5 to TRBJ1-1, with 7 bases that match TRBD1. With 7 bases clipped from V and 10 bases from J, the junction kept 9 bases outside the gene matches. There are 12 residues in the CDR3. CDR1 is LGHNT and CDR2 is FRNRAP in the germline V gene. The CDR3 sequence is CASAPTGRGAFF. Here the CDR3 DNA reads TGTGCTAGTGCCCCGACAGGGAGGGGAGCTTTCTTT. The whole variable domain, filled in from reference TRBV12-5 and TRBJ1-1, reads DARVTQTPRHKVTEMGQEVTMRCQPILGHNTVFWYRQTMMQGLELLAYFRNRAPLDDSGMPKDRFSAEMPDATLATLKIQPSEPRDSAVYFCASAPTGRGAFFGQGTRLTVV.

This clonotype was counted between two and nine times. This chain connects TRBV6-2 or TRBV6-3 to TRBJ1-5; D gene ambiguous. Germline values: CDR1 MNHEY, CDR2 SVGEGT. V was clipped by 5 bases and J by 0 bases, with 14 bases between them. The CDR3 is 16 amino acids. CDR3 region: CASSTVGVSSNQPQHF. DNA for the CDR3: TGTGCCAGCAGTACCGTCGGGGTTTCTAGCAATCAGCCCCAGCATTTT.

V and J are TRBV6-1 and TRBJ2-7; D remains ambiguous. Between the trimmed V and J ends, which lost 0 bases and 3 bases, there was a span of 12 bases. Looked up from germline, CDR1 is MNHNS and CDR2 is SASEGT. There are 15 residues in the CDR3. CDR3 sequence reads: CASSEALISVYEQYF. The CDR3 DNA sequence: TGTGCCAGCAGTGAAGCGCTAATTTCGGTCTACGAGCAGTACTTC.

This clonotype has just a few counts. CDR3: CASSLGSSNEQYF. CDR3 nucleotide sequence: TGCGCCAGCAGCTTGGGAAGTTCCAACGAGCAGTACTTC. V and J are TRBV5-1 and TRBJ2-7, with D unclear. This CDR3 region has 13 residues. V was trimmed by 0 bases and J by 5 bases, leaving 9 bases between them. The germline gives CDR1 SGHRS, CDR2 YFSETQ.

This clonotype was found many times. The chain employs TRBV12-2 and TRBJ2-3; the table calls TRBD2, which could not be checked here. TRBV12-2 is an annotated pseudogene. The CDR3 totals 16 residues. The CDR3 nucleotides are TGTGCAAGTCGCTTAGCAGGGACTAGCGATAAAGATACGCAGTATTTT. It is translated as CASRLAGTSDKDTQYF.

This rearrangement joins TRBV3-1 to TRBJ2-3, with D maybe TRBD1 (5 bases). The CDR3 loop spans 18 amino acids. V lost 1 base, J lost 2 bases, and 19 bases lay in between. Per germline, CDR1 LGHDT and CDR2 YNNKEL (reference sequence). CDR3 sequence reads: CASSQVGRKGGSTDTQYF. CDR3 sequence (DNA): TGTGCCAGCAGCCAAGTGGGGCGAAAAGGCGGATCCACAGATACGCAGTATTTT.

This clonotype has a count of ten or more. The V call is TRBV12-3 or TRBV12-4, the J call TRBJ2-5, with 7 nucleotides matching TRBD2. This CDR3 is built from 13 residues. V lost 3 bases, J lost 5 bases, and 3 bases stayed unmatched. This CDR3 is CASSFGGVETQYF. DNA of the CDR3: TGTGCCAGCAGTTTTGGGGGGGTGGAGACCCAGTACTTC.

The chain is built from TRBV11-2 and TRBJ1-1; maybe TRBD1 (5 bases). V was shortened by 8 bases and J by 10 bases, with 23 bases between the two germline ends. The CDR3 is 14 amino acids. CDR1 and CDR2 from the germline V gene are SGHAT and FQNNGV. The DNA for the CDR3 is TGTGCCAGCTGCCCAATCGCGGGGGGACTCCGAGCTTTCTTT. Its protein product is CASCPIAGGLRAFF.

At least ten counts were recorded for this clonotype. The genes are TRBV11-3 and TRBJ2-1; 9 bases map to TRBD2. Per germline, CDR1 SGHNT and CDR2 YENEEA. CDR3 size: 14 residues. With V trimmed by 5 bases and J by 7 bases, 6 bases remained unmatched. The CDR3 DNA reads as TGTGCCAGCAGCACTGGACTAGCGAAAAATGAGCAGTTCTTC. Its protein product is CASSTGLAKNEQFF.

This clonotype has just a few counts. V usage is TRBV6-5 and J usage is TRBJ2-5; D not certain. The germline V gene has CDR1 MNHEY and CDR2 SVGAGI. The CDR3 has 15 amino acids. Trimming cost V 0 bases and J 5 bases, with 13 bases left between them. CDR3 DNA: TGTGCCAGCAGTTACTCGTTAAGGGTTGAGGAGACCCAGTACTTC. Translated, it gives CASSYSLRVEETQYF.

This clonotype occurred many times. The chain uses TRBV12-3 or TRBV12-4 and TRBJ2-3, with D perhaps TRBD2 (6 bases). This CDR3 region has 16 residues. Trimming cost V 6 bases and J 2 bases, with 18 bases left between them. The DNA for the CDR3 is TGTGCCAGCAGCCCCTTGGGTAGCGGATACACAGATACGCAGTATTTT. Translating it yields CASSPLGSGYTDTQYF.

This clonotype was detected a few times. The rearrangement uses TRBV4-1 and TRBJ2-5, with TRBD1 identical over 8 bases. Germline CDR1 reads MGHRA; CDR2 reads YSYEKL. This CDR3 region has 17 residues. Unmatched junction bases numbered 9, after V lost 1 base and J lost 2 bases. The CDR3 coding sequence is TGCGCCAGCAGCCAAGGTCGGGCCAGGGGGCCACAAGAGACCCAGTACTTC. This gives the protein CASSQGRARGPQETQYF.